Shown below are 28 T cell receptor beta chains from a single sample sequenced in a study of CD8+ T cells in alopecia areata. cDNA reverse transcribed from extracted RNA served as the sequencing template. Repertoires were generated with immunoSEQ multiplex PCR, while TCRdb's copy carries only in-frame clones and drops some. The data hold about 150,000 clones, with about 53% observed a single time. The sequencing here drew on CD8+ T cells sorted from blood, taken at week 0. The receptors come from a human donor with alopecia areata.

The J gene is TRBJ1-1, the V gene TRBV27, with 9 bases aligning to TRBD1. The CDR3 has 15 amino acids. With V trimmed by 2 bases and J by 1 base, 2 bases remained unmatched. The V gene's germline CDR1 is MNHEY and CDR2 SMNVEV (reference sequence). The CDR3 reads CASSLQGQGNTEAFF. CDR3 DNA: TGTGCCAGCAGTTTACAGGGACAGGGGAACACTGAAGCTTTCTTT.

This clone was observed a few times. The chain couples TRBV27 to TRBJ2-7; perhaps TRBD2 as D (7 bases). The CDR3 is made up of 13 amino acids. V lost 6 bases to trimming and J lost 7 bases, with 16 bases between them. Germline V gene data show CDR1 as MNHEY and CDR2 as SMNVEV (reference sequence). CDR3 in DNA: TGTGCCAGCAGACCCCTCGGGGGGCTTGAGCAGTACTTC. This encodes CASRPLGGLEQYF.

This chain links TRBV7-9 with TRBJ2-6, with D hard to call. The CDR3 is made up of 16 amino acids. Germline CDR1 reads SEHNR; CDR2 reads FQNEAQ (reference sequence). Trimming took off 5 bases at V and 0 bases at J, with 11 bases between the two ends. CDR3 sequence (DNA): TGTGCCAGCAGCCAAACGCTGGGCTCTGGGGCCAACGTCCTGACTTTC. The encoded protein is CASSQTLGSGANVLTF.

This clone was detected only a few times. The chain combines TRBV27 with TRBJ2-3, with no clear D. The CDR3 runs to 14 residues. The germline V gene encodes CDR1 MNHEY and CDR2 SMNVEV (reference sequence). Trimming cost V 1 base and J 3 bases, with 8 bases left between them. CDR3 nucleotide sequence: TGTGCCAGCAGTTTATTTGGGGATACAGATACGCAGTATTTT. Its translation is CASSLFGDTDTQYF.

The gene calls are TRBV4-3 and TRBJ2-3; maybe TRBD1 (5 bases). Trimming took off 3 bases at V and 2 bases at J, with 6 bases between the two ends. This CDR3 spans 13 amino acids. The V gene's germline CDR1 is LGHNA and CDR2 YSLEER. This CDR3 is CASSHRDTDTQYF. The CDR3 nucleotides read TGCGCCAGCAGCCACAGGGACACAGATACGCAGTATTTT.

This CDR3 is CASSQVGAEQFF. The CDR3 coding sequence is TGCGCCAGCAGCCAAGTCGGGGCGGAACAGTTCTTC. The genes are TRBV4-3 and TRBJ2-1; D is perhaps TRBD1 or TRBD2 (5 bases each). CDR3 size: 12 residues. Germline loops: CDR1 LGHNA, CDR2 YSLEER. Trimming shortened V by 1 base and J by 13 bases, and 11 bases separated the two germline ends.

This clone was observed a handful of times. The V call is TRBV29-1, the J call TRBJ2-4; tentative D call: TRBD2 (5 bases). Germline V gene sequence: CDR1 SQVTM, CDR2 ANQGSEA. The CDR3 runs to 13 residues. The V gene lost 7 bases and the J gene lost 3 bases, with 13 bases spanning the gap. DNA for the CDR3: TGCAGCGCAAGCGGCGAGGACAAAAACATTCAGTACTTC. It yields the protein CSASGEDKNIQYF.

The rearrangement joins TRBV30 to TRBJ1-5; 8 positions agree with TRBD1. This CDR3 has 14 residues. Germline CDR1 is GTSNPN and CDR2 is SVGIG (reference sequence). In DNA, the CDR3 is TGTGCGAGTTCAACTTCCGACAGGGGAGCGGCCCAGCATTTT. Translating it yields CASSTSDRGAAQHF.

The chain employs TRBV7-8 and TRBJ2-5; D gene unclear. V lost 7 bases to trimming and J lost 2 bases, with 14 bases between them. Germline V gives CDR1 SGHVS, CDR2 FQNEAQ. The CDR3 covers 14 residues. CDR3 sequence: CASTDSLKQETQYF. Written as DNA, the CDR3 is TGTGCCAGCACCGACTCCTTGAAGCAAGAGACCCAGTACTTC.

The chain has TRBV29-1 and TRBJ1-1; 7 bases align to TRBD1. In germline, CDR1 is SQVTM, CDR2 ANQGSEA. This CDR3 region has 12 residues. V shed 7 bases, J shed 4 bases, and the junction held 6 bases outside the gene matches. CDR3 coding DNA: TGCAGCGGTGGACGACAGGGCACTGAAGCTTTCTTT. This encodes CSGGRQGTEAFF.

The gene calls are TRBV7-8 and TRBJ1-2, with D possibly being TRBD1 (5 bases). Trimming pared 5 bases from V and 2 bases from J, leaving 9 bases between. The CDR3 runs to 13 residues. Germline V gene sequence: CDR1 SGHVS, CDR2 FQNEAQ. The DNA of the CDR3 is TGTGCCAGCAGCATGGGACGGAACTATGGCTACACCTTC. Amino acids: CASSMGRNYGYTF.

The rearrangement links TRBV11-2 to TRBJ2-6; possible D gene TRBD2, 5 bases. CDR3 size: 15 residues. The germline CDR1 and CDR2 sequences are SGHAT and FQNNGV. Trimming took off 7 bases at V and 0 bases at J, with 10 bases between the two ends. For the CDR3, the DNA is TGTGCCAGCACCCCCCGGGACTCTGGGGCCAACGTCCTGACTTTC. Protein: CASTPRDSGANVLTF.

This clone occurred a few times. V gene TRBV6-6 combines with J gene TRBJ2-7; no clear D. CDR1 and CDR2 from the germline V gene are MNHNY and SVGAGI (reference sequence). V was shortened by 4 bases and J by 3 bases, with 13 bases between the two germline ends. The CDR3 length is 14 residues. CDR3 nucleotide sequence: TGTGCCAGCAGTTCCCGGACGGCTATCTACGAGCAGTACTTC. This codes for CASSSRTAIYEQYF.

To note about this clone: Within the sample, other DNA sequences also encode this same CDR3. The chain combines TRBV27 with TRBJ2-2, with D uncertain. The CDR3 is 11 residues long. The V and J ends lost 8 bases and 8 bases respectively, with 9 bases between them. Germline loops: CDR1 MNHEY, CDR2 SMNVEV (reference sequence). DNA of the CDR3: TGTGCCAGCTCCTTTGGGGGGGAGCTGTTTTTT. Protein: CASSFGGELFF.

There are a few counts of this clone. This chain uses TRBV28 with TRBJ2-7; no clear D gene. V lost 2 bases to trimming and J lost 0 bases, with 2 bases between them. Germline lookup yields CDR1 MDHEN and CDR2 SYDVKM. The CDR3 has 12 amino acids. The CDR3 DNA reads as TGTGCCAGCAGTTTAGCCTCCTACGAGCAGTACTTC. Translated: CASSLASYEQYF.

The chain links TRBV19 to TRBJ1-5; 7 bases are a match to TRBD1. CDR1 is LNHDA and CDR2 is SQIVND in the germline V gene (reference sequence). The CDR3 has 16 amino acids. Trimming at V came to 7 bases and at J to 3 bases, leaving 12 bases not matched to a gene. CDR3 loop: CASKGAGGQVNQPQHF. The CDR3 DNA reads TGTGCCAGTAAAGGGGCTGGCGGACAGGTCAATCAGCCCCAGCATTTT. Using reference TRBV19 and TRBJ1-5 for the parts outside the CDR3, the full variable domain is DGGITQSPKYLFRKEGQNVTLSCEQNLNHDAMYWYRQDPGQGLRLIYYSQIVNDFQKGDIAEGYSVSREKKESFPLTVTSAQKNPTAFYLCASKGAGGQVNQPQHFGDGTRLSIL.

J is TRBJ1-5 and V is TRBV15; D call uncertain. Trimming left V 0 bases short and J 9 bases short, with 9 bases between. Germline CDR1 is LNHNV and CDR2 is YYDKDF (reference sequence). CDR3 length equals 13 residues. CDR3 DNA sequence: TGTGCCACCAGCAGAGATCTTGTACGGCCCCAGCATTTT. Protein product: CATSRDLVRPQHF.

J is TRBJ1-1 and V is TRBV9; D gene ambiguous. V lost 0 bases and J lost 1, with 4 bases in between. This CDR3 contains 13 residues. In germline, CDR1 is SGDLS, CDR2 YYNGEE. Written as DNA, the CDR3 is TGTGCCAGCAGCGTAGATTGGAACACTGAAGCTTTCTTT. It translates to CASSVDWNTEAFF. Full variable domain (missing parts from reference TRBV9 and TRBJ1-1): DSGVTQTPKHLITATGQRVTLRCSPRSGDLSVYWYQQSLDQGLQFLIQYYNGEERAKGNILERFSAQQFPDLHSELNLSSLELGDSALYFCASSVDWNTEAFFGQGTRLTVV.

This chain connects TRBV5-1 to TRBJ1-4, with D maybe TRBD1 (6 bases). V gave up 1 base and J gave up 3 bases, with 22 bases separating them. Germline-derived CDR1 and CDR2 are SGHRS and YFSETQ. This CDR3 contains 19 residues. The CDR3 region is CASSLSGRGKVRANEKLFF. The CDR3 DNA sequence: TGCGCCAGCAGCTTGTCGGGCAGGGGAAAGGTCCGGGCTAATGAAAAACTGTTTTTT.

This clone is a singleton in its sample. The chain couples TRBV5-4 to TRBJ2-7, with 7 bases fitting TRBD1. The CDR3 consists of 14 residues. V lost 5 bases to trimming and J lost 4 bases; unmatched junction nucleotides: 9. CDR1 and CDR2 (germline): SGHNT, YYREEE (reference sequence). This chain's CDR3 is CASSSGQEEYEQYF. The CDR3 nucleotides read TGTGCCAGCAGTTCAGGACAGGAAGAGTACGAGCAGTACTTC.

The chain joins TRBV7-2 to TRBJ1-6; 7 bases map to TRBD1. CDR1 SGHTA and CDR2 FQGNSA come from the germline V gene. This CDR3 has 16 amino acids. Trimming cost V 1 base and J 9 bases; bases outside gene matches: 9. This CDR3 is CASSLVAGGWGSPLHF. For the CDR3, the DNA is TGTGCCAGCAGCTTAGTGGCAGGGGGTTGGGGTTCACCCCTCCACTTT.

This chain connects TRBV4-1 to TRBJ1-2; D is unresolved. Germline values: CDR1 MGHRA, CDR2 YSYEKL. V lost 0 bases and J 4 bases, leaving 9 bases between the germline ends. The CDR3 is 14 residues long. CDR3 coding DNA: TGCGCCAGCAGCCAAGACTTGGGGAGCTATGGCTACACCTTC. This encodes CASSQDLGSYGYTF.

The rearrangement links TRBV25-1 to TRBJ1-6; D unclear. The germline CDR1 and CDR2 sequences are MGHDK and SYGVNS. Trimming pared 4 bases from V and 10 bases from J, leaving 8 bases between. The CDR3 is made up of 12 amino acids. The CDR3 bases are TGTGCCAGCAGTGGGGCGGGGTCACCCCTCCACTTT. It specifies CASSGAGSPLHF.

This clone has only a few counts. The CDR3: CASSFGRQNTEAFF. CDR3 coding DNA: TGTGCCAGCAGCTTCGGCAGGCAGAACACTGAAGCTTTCTTT. V gene TRBV13 combines with J gene TRBJ1-1; D unclear. The length of the CDR3 is 14 residues. Per germline, CDR1 PRHDT and CDR2 FYEKMQ (reference sequence). V dropped 3 bases and J dropped 1 base, with 9 bases sitting between them.

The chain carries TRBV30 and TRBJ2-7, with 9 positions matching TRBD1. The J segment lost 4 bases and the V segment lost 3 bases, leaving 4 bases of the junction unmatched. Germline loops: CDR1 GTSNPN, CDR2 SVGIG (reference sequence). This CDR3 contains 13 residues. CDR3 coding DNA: TGTGCCTGGAGCGACGGACAGGGGTACGAGCAGTACTTC. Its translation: CAWSDGQGYEQYF.

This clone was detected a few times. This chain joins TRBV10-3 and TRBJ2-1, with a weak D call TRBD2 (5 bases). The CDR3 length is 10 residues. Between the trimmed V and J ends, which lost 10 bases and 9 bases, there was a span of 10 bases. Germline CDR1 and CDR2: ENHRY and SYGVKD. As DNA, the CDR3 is TGTGCCACCTCAGAGGGTGAGCAGTTCTTC. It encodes CATSEGEQFF.

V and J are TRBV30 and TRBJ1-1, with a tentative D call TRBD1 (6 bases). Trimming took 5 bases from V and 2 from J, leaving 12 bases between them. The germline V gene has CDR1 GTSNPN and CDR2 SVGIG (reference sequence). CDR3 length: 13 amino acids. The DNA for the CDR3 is TGTGCCTGGGCGGCACAGGGCAACACTGAAGCTTTCTTT. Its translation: CAWAAQGNTEAFF.

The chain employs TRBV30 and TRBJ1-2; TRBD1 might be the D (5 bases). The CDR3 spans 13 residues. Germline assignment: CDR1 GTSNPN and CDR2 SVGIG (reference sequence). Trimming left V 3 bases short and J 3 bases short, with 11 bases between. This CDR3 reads CAWSPGTDYGYTF. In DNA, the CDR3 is TGTGCCTGGAGCCCAGGGACGGACTATGGCTACACCTTC.